This T cell receptor beta chain stems from a study of CXCR3-negative and CXCR3-positive naive CD8 T cells. Notes on the study in general: Greater hydrophobicity was found in TRB CDR3s of CXCR3-positive naive cells than of CXCR3-negative naive cells. Fresh PBMCs went into most assays, and CXCR3 expression partly declined after cryopreservation. No difference in surface CD5 was seen between naive subsets, and TCR strength was inferred from TRB CDR3 properties. The study found that naive CXCR3-negative and CXCR3-positive cells shared TRBV-TRBJ usage, while memory cells differed.

This CDR3 is 16 amino acids long. Within the CD8+ T cell compartment, naive cells were CD45RO-CCR7+CD27+CD95-. The TRB libraries of cDNA were built by UMI-labeled 5' RACE. From the 5' RACE reads, TCRdb lists one entry per CDR3 protein and no DNA. The sample totals some 130,000 distinct CDR3 sequences. Comments on this clonotype: Its antigen remains unknown.

This sequence was found in a human donor in good health. Some clones in this sample may be carry-over from other donors' samples. V usage is TRBV12-3 or TRBV12-4 and J usage is TRBJ2-5; TCRdb gives TRBD1 as the D gene, but with no DNA this cannot be confirmed. The sequencing sample was made of naive CXCR3+ CD8+ T cells from blood. Described subset: CD45RO-CCR7+CD27+CD95- naive CD8+ T cells expressing CXCR3 (TNR3+). This CDR3 reads CASSMAGTPNWETQYF.